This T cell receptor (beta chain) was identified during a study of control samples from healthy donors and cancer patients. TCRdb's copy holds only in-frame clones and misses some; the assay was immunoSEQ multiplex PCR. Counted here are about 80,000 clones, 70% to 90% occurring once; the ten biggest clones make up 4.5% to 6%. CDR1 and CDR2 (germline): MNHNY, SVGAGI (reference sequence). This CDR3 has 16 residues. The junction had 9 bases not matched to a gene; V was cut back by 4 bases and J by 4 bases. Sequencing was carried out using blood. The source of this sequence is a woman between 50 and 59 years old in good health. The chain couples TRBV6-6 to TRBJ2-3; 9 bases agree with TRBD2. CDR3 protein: CASSSKTSGVADTQYF. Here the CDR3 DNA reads TGTGCCAGCAGTTCCAAGACTAGCGGTGTTGCAGATACGCAGTATTTT.